Listed below are T cell receptor beta chains from one sample, sequenced in a study of blood T cell repertoires in COVID-19. Generated by immunoSEQ multiplex PCR, the TCRdb table keeps only in-frame clones and is missing some. The sample includes fewer than 400,000 clones, roughly 89% of them seen just once. Sequenced material: PBMCs or T cells enriched from blood (not recorded which). All receptors come from a woman aged 25 to 39 who had recovered from COVID-19. The CDR3 runs from the conserved cysteine through the conserved F or W. D genes are given only for firm matches. Where a row states a size, it is once, few, many or the class of an expanded clone; other rows omit it.

clone size: NA; CDR3 length: 18; V gene: TRBV9; D gene: NA; J gene: TRBJ1-4; CDR3 DNA: TGTGCCAGCAGCGTAGAGCCACACCCCGGGACTTCCAATGAAAAACTGTTTTTT; CDR3 protein: CASSVEPHPGTSNEKLFF
clone size: few; CDR3 length: 11; V gene: TRBV30; D gene: NA; J gene: TRBJ1-2; CDR3 DNA: TGTGCCCGGGAGGAGGGGCATGGCTACACCTTC; CDR3 protein: CAREEGHGYTF
clone size: NA; CDR3 length: 16; V gene: TRBV6-2/TRBV6-3; D gene: NA; J gene: TRBJ1-5; CDR3 DNA: TGTGCCAGCAGCAAGGACAGACCAAATAGCAATCAGCCCCAGCATTTT; CDR3 protein: CASSKDRPNSNQPQHF
clone size: once; CDR3 length: 13; V gene: TRBV11-2; D gene: NA; J gene: TRBJ1-4; CDR3 DNA: TGTGCCAGCAGCCGGGGGGCTAATGAAAAACTGTTTTTT; CDR3 protein: CASSRGANEKLFF
clone size: NA; CDR3 length: 16; V gene: TRBV25-1; D gene: TRBD1; J gene: TRBJ1-4; CDR3 DNA: TGTGCCAGCAGTGACCGTAACAGGGGCGATAGCGAAAAACTGTTTTTT; CDR3 protein: CASSDRNRGDSEKLFF
clone size: NA; CDR3 length: 14; V gene: TRBV9; D gene: NA; J gene: TRBJ1-1; CDR3 DNA: TGTGCCAGCAGCGCAACTTTCATGAACACTGAAGCTTTCTTT; CDR3 protein: CASSATFMNTEAFF
clone size: NA; CDR3 length: 14; V gene: TRBV4-1; D gene: TRBD1; J gene: TRBJ1-1; CDR3 DNA: TGCGCCAGCAGCGACGGGACAGGCCGAACTGAAGCTTTCTTT; CDR3 protein: CASSDGTGRTEAFF
clone size: NA; CDR3 length: 15; V gene: TRBV28; D gene: NA; J gene: TRBJ2-1; CDR3 DNA: TGTGCCAGCAGTTCCCTGCGCACCCTCTACAATGAGCAGTTCTTC; CDR3 protein: CASSSLRTLYNEQFF
clone size: NA; CDR3 length: 14; V gene: TRBV3-1/TRBV3-2; D gene: TRBD1; J gene: TRBJ2-7; CDR3 DNA: TGTGCCAGCAGTCTACAGGGGTCCTCCTACGAGCAGTACTTC; CDR3 protein: CASSLQGSSYEQYF
clone size: NA; CDR3 length: 14; V gene: TRBV19; D gene: NA; J gene: TRBJ1-5; CDR3 DNA: TGTGCCAGTAGTCCTCACAGGGCTCATCAGCCCCAGCATTTT; CDR3 protein: CASSPHRAHQPQHF
clone size: NA; CDR3 length: 16; V gene: TRBV9; D gene: TRBD1; J gene: TRBJ2-2; CDR3 DNA: TGTGCCAGCAGCGTAGGAGGGGGCGTACAAGCCGGGGAGCTGTTTTTT; CDR3 protein: CASSVGGGVQAGELFF
clone size: NA; CDR3 length: 16; V gene: TRBV11-2; D gene: NA; J gene: TRBJ1-3; CDR3 DNA: TGTGCCAGCAGCTCCTGGTTGGGGAGCTCTGGAAACACCATATATTTT; CDR3 protein: CASSSWLGSSGNTIYF
clone size: NA; CDR3 length: 18; V gene: TRBV4-1; D gene: NA; J gene: TRBJ1-5; CDR3 DNA: TGCGCCAGCAGCCAAGAGAGGGCCGACAGGACGAGCAATCAGCCCCAGCATTTT; CDR3 protein: CASSQERADRTSNQPQHF
clone size: NA; CDR3 length: 15; V gene: TRBV28; D gene: NA; J gene: TRBJ1-3; CDR3 DNA: TGTGCCAGCAGACCACAGACAGCCTCTGGAAACACCATATATTTT; CDR3 protein: CASRPQTASGNTIYF
clone size: NA; CDR3 length: 19; V gene: TRBV15; D gene: TRBD2; J gene: TRBJ2-1; CDR3 DNA: TGTGCCACCAGCAGCCCCCCCGGGGGGGGAGCGGGAGGTTCCAATGAGCAGTTCTTC; CDR3 protein: CATSSPPGGGAGGSNEQFF
clone size: NA; CDR3 length: 12; V gene: TRBV12-3/TRBV12-4; D gene: NA; J gene: TRBJ2-1; CDR3 DNA: TGTGCCAGCAGTTTGTACGGGGGTGAGCAGTTCTTC; CDR3 protein: CASSLYGGEQFF
clone size: NA; CDR3 length: 12; V gene: TRBV13; D gene: NA; J gene: TRBJ1-2; CDR3 DNA: TGTGCCAGCAGCTTAACCAGGGTCGGCTACACCTTC; CDR3 protein: CASSLTRVGYTF
clone size: NA; CDR3 length: 15; V gene: TRBV9; D gene: NA; J gene: TRBJ2-7; CDR3 DNA: TGTGCCAGCAGCGTAGCCCCAGGGTTTTCCTACGAGCAGTACTTC; CDR3 protein: CASSVAPGFSYEQYF
clone size: NA; CDR3 length: 11; V gene: TRBV20-1; D gene: NA; J gene: TRBJ1-1; CDR3 DNA: TGCAGTGCTAGTAAGCTCACTGAAGCTTTCTTT; CDR3 protein: CSASKLTEAFF
clone size: NA; CDR3 length: 17; V gene: TRBV6-2/TRBV6-3; D gene: NA; J gene: TRBJ2-3; CDR3 DNA: TGTGCCAGCAGTTATTGGAGTAAACCTACGGACACAGATACGCAGTATTTT; CDR3 protein: CASSYWSKPTDTDTQYF
clone size: NA; CDR3 length: 18; V gene: TRBV4-2; D gene: NA; J gene: TRBJ1-2; CDR3 DNA: TGTGCCAGCAGCCAAGGGGAGGGGCGAGGGACCGACCGAGGAGGCTACACCTTC; CDR3 protein: CASSQGEGRGTDRGGYTF
clone size: NA; CDR3 length: 16; V gene: TRBV5-1; D gene: NA; J gene: TRBJ2-6; CDR3 DNA: TGCGCCAGCAGCGTCCCCAGGGTCTCTGGGGCCAACGTCCTGACTTTC; CDR3 protein: CASSVPRVSGANVLTF